Below are 32 T cell receptor beta chains sequenced from a single sample in a study of blood T cell repertoires in COVID-19. Data came from immunoSEQ multiplex PCR; TCRdb stores just in-frame clones and leaves some out. The sample contains roughly 29,000 clones, approximately 83% of which appear only once. Sequenced material: peripheral blood. All receptors derive from a woman aged 80 or over with COVID-19, enrolled during active disease.

V and J are TRBV28 and TRBJ1-5; D uncertain. V lost 6 bases and J lost 0, with 21 bases in between. The germline V gene encodes CDR1 MDHEN and CDR2 SYDVKM. This CDR3 region has 18 residues. The CDR3 coding sequence is TGTGCCAGCAGCCTTATACGCCGCGCAAGTTATAGCAATCAGCCCCAGCATTTT. Amino acids: CASSLIRRASYSNQPQHF. Supplemented by reference TRBV28 and TRBJ1-5, the full variable domain reads DVKVTQSSRYLVKRTGEKVFLECVQDMDHENMFWYRQDPGLGLRLIYFSYDVKMKEKGDIPEGYSVSREKKERFSLILESASTNQTSMYLCASSLIRRASYSNQPQHFGDGTRLSIL.

The chain has TRBV7-3 and TRBJ1-2, with D tentatively TRBD1 (6 bases). The CDR3 is 13 residues long. The V end lost 1 base, the J end lost 13 bases, and 16 bases lay between the germline ends. From germline, CDR1 is SGHTA and CDR2 FQGTGA. CDR3: CASSLMMGTGFTF. As DNA, the CDR3 is TGTGCCAGCAGCTTAATGATGGGTACAGGGTTCACCTTC.

This clone was seen more than once but under ten times. V is TRBV4-2 and J is TRBJ2-1, with D unresolved. The CDR3 has 13 amino acids. Trimming took off 0 bases at V and 10 bases at J, with 10 bases between the two ends. Germline CDR1 reads LGHNA; CDR2 reads YNFKEQ. The CDR3: CASSQERVLEQFF. The CDR3 DNA is TGTGCCAGCAGCCAAGAACGAGTCCTGGAGCAGTTCTTC.

V gene TRBV3-1 (or the pseudogene TRBV3-2) combines with J gene TRBJ2-5; 10 bases line up with TRBD1. The V and J ends lost 4 bases and 8 bases, in that order; junction bases with no gene match: 4. Germline CDR1 reads LGHDT; CDR2 reads YNNKEL (reference sequence). The CDR3 sequence is 13 residues long. CDR3 residues: CASSRDRGGTQYF. The DNA for the CDR3 is TGTGCCAGCAGCCGGGACAGGGGAGGCACCCAGTACTTC.

The chain combines TRBV29-1 with TRBJ2-1; maybe TRBD1 (6 bases). Germline CDR1 SQVTM, CDR2 ANQGSEA. Deletions cut 7 bases from V and 4 bases from J, with 14 bases between. The CDR3 spans 13 residues. The CDR3: CSDMNRVYNEQFF. The DNA for the CDR3 is TGCAGCGATATGAACAGGGTTTACAATGAGCAGTTCTTC.

This chain uses TRBV13 with TRBJ2-1; the D is unclear. The CDR3 consists of 14 residues. V gave up 5 bases and J gave up 5 bases, with 13 bases separating them. Germline CDR1 reads PRHDT; CDR2 reads FYEKMQ (reference sequence). The chain's CDR3 is CASSLTTLNNEQFF. The CDR3 DNA reads TGTGCCAGCAGCCTGACGACTTTAAACAATGAGCAGTTCTTC.

The chain recombines TRBV5-1 with TRBJ2-2, with 9 bases fitting TRBD1. Germline CDR1 SGHRS, CDR2 YFSETQ. The CDR3 is 16 residues long. J gave up 4 bases and V 1 base, and 5 bases lay outside the gene matches. DNA for the CDR3: TGCGCCAGCAGCTTGCAACAGGGGGCTAGCACCGGGGAGCTGTTTTTT. Its translation is CASSLQQGASTGELFF.

V usage is TRBV7-2 and J usage is TRBJ1-6; D ambiguous. The germline CDR1 and CDR2 sequences are SGHTA and FQGNSA. Trimming stripped 1 base from V and 10 bases from J, with 11 bases between. The CDR3 has 14 residues. As DNA, the CDR3 is TGTGCCAGCAGCTTAGGGCCGGGAAGCTCACCCCTCCACTTT. It specifies CASSLGPGSSPLHF. Using reference TRBV7-2 and TRBJ1-6 for the parts outside the CDR3, the full variable domain is GAGVSQSPSNKVTEKGKDVELRCDPISGHTALYWYRQSLGQGLEFLIYFQGNSAPDKSGLPSDRFSAERTGGSVSTLTIQRTQQEDSAVYLCASSLGPGSSPLHFGNGTRLTVT.

This rearrangement joins TRBV18 to TRBJ2-2; tentatively, D is TRBD1 (5 bases). Germline values: CDR1 KGHSH, CDR2 LQKENI. Trimming stripped 3 bases from V and 6 bases from J, with 14 bases between. This CDR3 region has 15 residues. The CDR3 here is CASSPGQGLAGELFF. In DNA form, the CDR3 reads TGTGCCAGCTCACCTGGCCAGGGATTGGCCGGGGAGCTGTTTTTT.

This sequence joins TRBV7-8 and TRBJ2-7, with 8 bases that match TRBD1. Per the germline V gene, CDR1 is SGHVS and CDR2 is FQNEAQ. V was clipped by 6 bases and J by 4 bases; unmatched bases: 5. The CDR3 is 13 amino acids. DNA of the CDR3: TGTGCCAGCAGGTCCCACAGGGGGTACGAGCAGTACTTC. Residues: CASRSHRGYEQYF.

The gene calls are TRBV5-1 and TRBJ2-5; 9 bases match TRBD1. V lost 0 bases to trimming and J lost 4 bases; unmatched junction nucleotides: 4. The CDR3 has 15 amino acids. Germline CDR1 SGHRS, CDR2 YFSETQ. The CDR3 reads CASSLDRGLGETQYF. DNA of the CDR3: TGCGCCAGCAGCTTGGACAGGGGGCTAGGAGAGACCCAGTACTTC.

This clone was found once. This chain connects TRBV5-1 to TRBJ1-4, with unresolved D. Germline CDR1 SGHRS, CDR2 YFSETQ. This CDR3 region has 15 residues. The ends were cut back, 0 bases at V and 4 bases at J, with 10 bases in the middle. Here the CDR3 DNA reads TGCGCCAGCAGCTTGGATGGGCAGTATAATGAAAAACTGTTTTTT. It specifies CASSLDGQYNEKLFF.

This sequence joins TRBV6-1 and TRBJ2-2; no definite D call. CDR1 and CDR2 from the germline V gene are MNHNS and SASEGT. V was clipped by 2 bases and J by 2 bases, with 12 bases between them. The CDR3 runs to 16 residues. The CDR3 coding sequence is TGTGCCAGCAGTGAATTTAACTTTTTAAACACCGGGGAGCTGTTTTTT. Protein sequence: CASSEFNFLNTGELFF.

DNA for the CDR3: TGTGCCAGTAACCCCTCAGGACAGATTTACGAGCAGTACTTC. This codes for CASNPSGQIYEQYF. The chain uses TRBV27 and TRBJ2-7; D may be TRBD1 (6 bases). Per the germline V gene, CDR1 is MNHEY and CDR2 is SMNVEV (reference sequence). V was shortened by 9 bases and J by 4 bases, with 19 bases between the two germline ends. The CDR3 runs to 14 residues.

This chain joins TRBV5-1 and TRBJ1-2; D is unresolved. From germline, CDR1 is SGHRS and CDR2 YFSETQ. Trimming pared 0 bases from V and 7 bases from J, leaving 13 bases between. The CDR3 has 14 residues. The CDR3 nucleotides are TGCGCCAGCAGCTTGGAGTCTGCGTTATCTGGCTACACCTTC. Its protein product is CASSLESALSGYTF.

This clone was seen only a few times. The chain links TRBV3-1 (or the pseudogene TRBV3-2) to TRBJ2-2; possible D gene TRBD1, 6 bases. The CDR3 extends over 15 amino acids. Trimming pared 4 bases from V and 6 bases from J, leaving 15 bases between. CDR1 LGHDT and CDR2 YNNKEL come from the germline V gene (reference sequence). The chain's CDR3 is CASSPYRVSPGELFF. The DNA for the CDR3 is TGTGCCAGCAGCCCCTACAGGGTTAGCCCCGGGGAGCTGTTTTTT.

This chain connects TRBV10-1 to TRBJ1-6; D ambiguous. The germline V gene encodes CDR1 WNHNN and CDR2 SYGVQD (reference sequence). V was cut by 5 bases and J by 5 bases, with 13 bases left in between. CDR3 size: 15 residues. The CDR3 region has the DNA TGCGCCAGCAGTTCGCCGGCTGGGCATAATTCACCCCTCCACTTT. Translation: CASSSPAGHNSPLHF.

The chain couples TRBV11-2 to TRBJ2-5, with no clear D. Germline V gene data show CDR1 as SGHAT and CDR2 as FQNNGV. Trimming removed 2 bases at V and 1 base at J, with 8 bases between. This CDR3 comprises 14 residues. CDR3 coding DNA: TGTGCCAGCAGCTTATCAGTCAGCCAAGAGACCCAGTACTTC. It encodes CASSLSVSQETQYF. The whole variable domain, filled in from reference TRBV11-2 and TRBJ2-5, reads EAGVAQSPRYKIIEKRQSVAFWCNPISGHATLYWYQQILGQGPKLLIQFQNNGVVDDSQLPKDRFSAERLKGVDSTLKIQPAKLEDSAVYLCASSLSVSQETQYFGPGTRLLVL.

The chain uses TRBV27 and TRBJ2-1; TRBD2 agrees at 13 bases. This CDR3 has 17 amino acids. CDR1 and CDR2 (germline): MNHEY, SMNVEV (reference sequence). The V segment lost 5 bases and the J segment 7 bases; nucleotides outside the gene matches: 11. CDR3 in DNA: TGTGCCAGCAGTCTCGGGACTAGCGGGGCCTTAGGGAATGAGCAGTTCTTC. Encoded protein: CASSLGTSGALGNEQFF.

The chain joins TRBV19 to TRBJ1-5; D uncertain. The CDR3 is 14 residues long. The germline gives CDR1 LNHDA, CDR2 SQIVND (reference sequence). V was shortened by 2 bases and J by 0 bases, with 5 bases between the two germline ends. This chain's CDR3 is CASSIHGSNQPQHF. DNA for the CDR3: TGTGCCAGTAGTATACACGGTAGCAATCAGCCCCAGCATTTT.

The chain has TRBV6-5 and TRBJ1-5; TRBD1 matches at 8 bases. The CDR3 totals 14 residues. V was clipped by 5 bases and J by 5 bases; unmatched bases: 5. Per the germline V gene, CDR1 is MNHEY and CDR2 is SVGAGI. The CDR3 protein is CASSKGQDYQPQHF. The CDR3 bases are TGTGCCAGCAGTAAGGGACAGGACTATCAGCCCCAGCATTTT.

The chain recombines TRBV5-3 with TRBJ2-3, with 9 bases fitting TRBD2. TRBV5-3 is noted as an ORF with a role that remains uncertain. J gave up 6 bases and V 1 base, and 9 bases lay outside the gene matches. CDR3 length: 16 amino acids. The CDR3 reads CARSLISGGRADTQYF. CDR3 DNA sequence: TGTGCCAGAAGCTTGATAAGCGGGGGGAGGGCGGATACGCAGTATTTT.

CDR3 amino acids: CASSQDSLGAYEQYF. The CDR3 DNA reads TGTGCCAGCAGTCAGGACAGCCTAGGGGCCTACGAGCAGTACTTC. J is TRBJ2-7 and V is TRBV7-9; weak D call: TRBD1 (6 bases). Germline-derived CDR1 and CDR2 are SEHNR and FQNEAQ (reference sequence). V lost 6 bases to trimming and J lost 2 bases, with 17 bases between them. The CDR3 extends over 15 amino acids.

CDR3 sequence: CASSVGHAPSTDTQYF. CDR3 nucleotides: TGTGCCAGCAGCGTGGGACATGCGCCAAGCACAGATACGCAGTATTTT. The chain employs TRBV5-4 and TRBJ2-3; weak D call: TRBD1 (6 bases). The CDR3 is 16 amino acids. Deletions cut 4 bases from V and 0 bases from J, with 15 bases between. Germline values: CDR1 SGHNT, CDR2 YYREEE (reference sequence).

This chain joins TRBV7-2 and TRBJ1-1; 10 bases are a match to TRBD1. The CDR3 covers 14 residues. In germline, CDR1 is SGHTA, CDR2 FQGNSA. The V gene end was trimmed by 5 bases and the J gene end by 5 bases; junction bases not matched to a gene: 5. The CDR3 is CASSDGQGGTEAFF. CDR3 sequence (DNA): TGTGCCAGCAGCGATGGACAGGGGGGAACTGAAGCTTTCTTT.

J is TRBJ2-2 and V is TRBV27; TRBD2 agrees at 8 bases. Trimming removed 2 bases from V and 5 bases from J; junction bases left unmatched: 16. Germline-derived CDR1 and CDR2 are MNHEY and SMNVEV (reference sequence). The CDR3 is 19 amino acids. For the CDR3, the DNA is TGTGCCAGCAGTTTAATAATAGCGGGGCGTCGTAGTGTGACCGGGGAGCTGTTTTTT. Its protein product is CASSLIIAGRRSVTGELFF.

The J gene is TRBJ2-6, the V gene TRBV7-9; a possible D gene is TRBD2 (5 bases). CDR3 length equals 13 residues. Looked up from germline, CDR1 is SEHNR and CDR2 is FQNEAQ (reference sequence). V was clipped by 10 bases and J by 0 bases, with 7 bases between them. The DNA of the CDR3 is TGTGCCATCGGAGGCTCTGGGGCCAACGTCCTGACTTTC. It specifies CAIGGSGANVLTF. The entire variable domain, with the rest obtained from reference TRBV7-9 and TRBJ2-6, is as follows: DTGVSQNPRHKITKRGQNVTFRCDPISEHNRLYWYRQTLGQGPEFLTYFQNEAQLEKSRLLSDRFSAERPKGSFSTLEIQRTEQGDSAMYLCAIGGSGANVLTFGAGSRLTVL.

The gene calls are TRBV7-2 and TRBJ2-1; 8 bases line up with TRBD2. The trim removed 2 bases at V and 2 bases at J, leaving 11 bases unmatched. The CDR3 totals 18 residues. Germline CDR1 SGHTA, CDR2 FQGNSA. As DNA, the CDR3 is TGTGCCAGCAGCTTAAACAGGGCACGGCGGGGGGCCTACAATGAGCAGTTCTTC. It specifies CASSLNRARRGAYNEQFF.

The sample holds one count of this clone. This CDR3 reads CASSDRAAYNQPQHF. The CDR3 DNA sequence: TGTGCCAGCAGTGACAGGGCAGCCTACAATCAGCCCCAGCATTTT. The chain links TRBV6-1 to TRBJ1-5; tentative D call: TRBD1 (5 bases). The germline V and J ends were trimmed by 3 bases and 3 bases, with 12 bases remaining between them. From germline, CDR1 is MNHNS and CDR2 SASEGT. The CDR3 runs to 15 residues.

The chain combines TRBV5-1 with TRBJ1-1; D unclear. Deletions cut 2 bases from V and 2 bases from J, with 16 bases between. The CDR3 covers 16 residues. Germline CDR1 and CDR2: SGHRS and YFSETQ. The CDR3 protein is CASSFASGDLNTEAFF. CDR3 sequence (DNA): TGCGCCAGCAGCTTCGCGTCGGGAGATCTTAACACTGAAGCTTTCTTT.

The CDR3 DNA reads as TGTGCCAGCAGTTTTCTCCCCTTGACAGGTACTACCTACGAGCAGTACTTC. This encodes CASSFLPLTGTTYEQYF. This sequence joins TRBV27 and TRBJ2-7; TRBD1 is a possible D gene (6 bases). V was shortened by 3 bases and J by 2 bases, with 20 bases between the two germline ends. Germline CDR1 is MNHEY and CDR2 is SMNVEV (reference sequence). This CDR3 comprises 17 residues.

V usage is TRBV7-6 and J usage is TRBJ1-3; unclear D gene. The V end was cut by 0 bases, the J end by 4 bases, with 7 bases between. The CDR3 is 14 residues long. From germline, CDR1 is SGHVS and CDR2 FNYEAQ. The CDR3 DNA follows: TGTGCCAGCAGCTTAGCCTATTCGGGAAACACCATATATTTT. Translated, it gives CASSLAYSGNTIYF. Together with reference TRBV7-6 and TRBJ1-3, the CDR3 gives the full variable domain: GAGVSQSPRYKVTKRGQDVALRCDPISGHVSLYWYRQALGQGPEFLTYFNYEAQQDKSGLPNDRFSAERPEGSISTLTIQRTEQRDSAMYRCASSLAYSGNTIYFGEGSWLTVV.